The rows below give T cell receptor beta chains drawn from one sample of a study of blood T cells in healthy people across ages. TCRdb ran MiXCR on the 5' RACE reads and lists one entry per CDR3 protein. The profile shows 800,000 to 1,000,000 distinct CDR3 sequences, roughly 52% of them singletons. Material: blood. All receptors come from a man aged 25-45 years in good health. Both conserved end residues are part of each CDR3. D genes are given only for firm matches. Size values are once, few and many counts, or a class for expanded clones, and some rows have none.

clone_size	v_call	j_call	d_call	cdr3_aa	cdr3_nt
.	TRBV10-3	TRBJ2-3	.	CAIQAGQGTDTQYF	TGTGCCATCCAGGCGGGGCAGGGCACAGATACGCAGTATTTT
.	TRBV6-5	TRBJ2-7	TRBD1	CASSATLQGYEQYF	TGTGCCAGCAGTGCGACTTTACAGGGGTACGAGCAGTACTTC
.	TRBV30	TRBJ2-7	.	CAWSASFHEQYF	TGTGCCTGGAGTGCCAGTTTCCACGAGCAGTACTTC
.	TRBV5-7	TRBJ2-7	.	CASSKFRGLDEQYF	TGTGCCAGCAGCAAATTCAGGGGTTTGGACGAGCAGTACTTC
.	TRBV28	TRBJ2-1	.	CASSDQGTHNEQFF	TGTGCCAGCAGCGATCAGGGGACGCACAATGAGCAGTTCTTC
few	TRBV28	TRBJ2-7	TRBD1	CASTLTGAYEQYF	TGTGCCAGCACGTTAACAGGGGCCTACGAGCAGTACTTC
many	TRBV12-3/TRBV12-4	TRBJ2-3	TRBD1	CASSLTGGADTQYF	TGTGCCAGCAGTTTAACAGGGGGCGCAGATACGCAGTATTTT
.	TRBV7-9	TRBJ1-1	.	CASSLGRVDTEAFF	TGTGCCAGCAGCTTAGGACGGGTCGACACTGAAGCTTTCTTT
few	TRBV9	TRBJ2-7	TRBD1	CASSVKGQGQYEQYF	TGTGCCAGCAGCGTAAAGGGACAGGGTCAGTACGAGCAGTACTTC
.	TRBV6-1	TRBJ1-2	.	CASSIRYRGHTF	TGTGCCAGCAGTATCCGTTACCGTGGCCACACCTTC
.	TRBV7-9	TRBJ2-7	.	CASSLGEVLQLATYEQYF	TGTGCCAGCAGCTTAGGGGAGGTATTACAACTAGCCACCTACGAGCAGTACTTC
few	TRBV6-1	TRBJ2-1	TRBD1	CASSGTGVRYNEQFF	TGTGCCAGCAGTGGGACAGGGGTACGCTACAATGAGCAGTTCTTC
few	TRBV4-3	TRBJ1-2	.	CASSQDNHLYNYGYTF	TGCGCCAGCAGCCAAGATAATCACCTTTATAACTATGGCTACACCTTC
few	TRBV7-2	TRBJ2-1	TRBD2	CASSPAPLASNEQFF	TGTGCCAGCAGCCCGGCTCCACTAGCGAGCAATGAGCAGTTCTTC
.	TRBV3-1	TRBJ2-5	TRBD1	CASNPRDRGPKETQYF	TGTGCCAGCAACCCAAGGGACAGGGGCCCCAAGGAGACCCAGTACTTC
.	TRBV4-2	TRBJ1-4	TRBD1	CASSLRDRDEKLFF	TGTGCCAGCAGCCTACGGGACAGGGACGAAAAACTGTTTTTT
.	TRBV7-9	TRBJ1-1	.	CASLFGTEAFF	TGTGCCAGCCTATTTGGCACTGAAGCTTTCTTT
.	TRBV6-5	TRBJ1-1	.	CASSYAGGENTEAFF	TGTGCCAGCAGTTACGCGGGGGGGGAGAACACTGAAGCTTTCTTT
few	TRBV5-1	TRBJ2-7	.	CASSPGTSNYEQYF	TGCGCCAGCAGCCCCGGGACATCTAACTACGAGCAGTACTTC
.	TRBV10-3	TRBJ2-1	TRBD2	CAAGQRGYNEQFF	TGTGCCGCGGGCCAGCGGGGCTACAATGAGCAGTTCTTC
.	TRBV6-6	TRBJ2-7	TRBD2	CASKGTSGSYEQYF	TGTGCCAGCAAGGGGACTAGCGGTTCCTACGAGCAGTACTTC
.	TRBV7-2	TRBJ2-5	TRBD1	CASSLPGQAQYF	TGTGCCAGCAGTCTCCCCGGACAGGCTCAGTACTTC
.	TRBV20-1	TRBJ2-3	TRBD2	CSARSLAGGPDTQYF	TGCAGTGCCCGGAGTCTAGCGGGAGGCCCAGATACGCAGTATTTT
.	TRBV9	TRBJ2-3	.	CARSVVGLSTDTQYF	TGTGCCCGCAGCGTAGTCGGTCTGAGCACAGATACGCAGTATTTT
few	TRBV4-1	TRBJ2-7	TRBD1	CASSQDLDRVYEQYF	TGCGCCAGCAGCCAAGATTTAGACAGGGTATACGAGCAGTACTTC
many	TRBV12-3/TRBV12-4	TRBJ2-1	.	CASSFEPNEQFF	TGTGCCAGCAGTTTTGAACCCAATGAGCAGTTCTTC
.	TRBV6-5	TRBJ2-2	TRBD1	CASSTGTATTGELFF	TGTGCCAGCAGCACTGGGACAGCTACTACCGGGGAGCTGTTTTTT
.	TRBV10-3	TRBJ2-7	.	CAISLPGTNYEQYF	TGTGCCATCAGCCTCCCCGGGACCAACTACGAGCAGTACTTC
few	TRBV4-1	TRBJ1-2	.	CASSQESRSGYGYTF	TGCGCCAGCAGCCAAGAATCTCGATCGGGCTATGGCTACACCTTC
.	TRBV13	TRBJ1-6	.	CASSIREGRPPLHF	TGTGCCAGCAGCATTCGGGAGGGGAGACCACCCCTCCACTTT